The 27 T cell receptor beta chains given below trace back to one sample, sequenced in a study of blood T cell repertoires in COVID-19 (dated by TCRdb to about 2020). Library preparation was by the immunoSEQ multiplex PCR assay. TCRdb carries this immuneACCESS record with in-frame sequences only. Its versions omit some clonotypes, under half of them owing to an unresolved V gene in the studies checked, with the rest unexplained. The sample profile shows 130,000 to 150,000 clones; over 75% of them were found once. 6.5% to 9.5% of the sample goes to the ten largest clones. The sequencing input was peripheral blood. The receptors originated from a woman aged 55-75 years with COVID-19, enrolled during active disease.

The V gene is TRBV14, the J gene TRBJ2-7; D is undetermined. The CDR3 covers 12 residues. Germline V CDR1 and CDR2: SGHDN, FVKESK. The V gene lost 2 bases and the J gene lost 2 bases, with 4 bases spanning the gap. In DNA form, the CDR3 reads TGTGCCAGCAGCCAATATCCCTACGAGCAGTACTTC. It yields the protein CASSQYPYEQYF.

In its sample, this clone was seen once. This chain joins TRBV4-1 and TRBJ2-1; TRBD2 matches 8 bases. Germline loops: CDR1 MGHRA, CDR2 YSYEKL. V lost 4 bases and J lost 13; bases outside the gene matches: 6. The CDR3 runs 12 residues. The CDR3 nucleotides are TGCGCCAGCAGCCGGCCGGGACTAGTACAGTTCTTC. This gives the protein CASSRPGLVQFF.

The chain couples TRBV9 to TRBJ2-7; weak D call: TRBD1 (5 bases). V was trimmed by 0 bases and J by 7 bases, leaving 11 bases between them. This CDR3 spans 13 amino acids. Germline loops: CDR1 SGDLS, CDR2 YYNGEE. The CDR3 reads CASSVAQGFEQYF. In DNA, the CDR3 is TGTGCCAGCAGCGTAGCCCAGGGCTTTGAGCAGTACTTC.

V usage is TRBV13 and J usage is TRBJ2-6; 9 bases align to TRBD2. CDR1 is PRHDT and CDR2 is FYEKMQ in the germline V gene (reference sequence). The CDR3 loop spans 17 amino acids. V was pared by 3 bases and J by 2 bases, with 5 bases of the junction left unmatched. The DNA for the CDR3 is TGTGCCAGCAGCTTCCGAGCGGGGGGTACTGGGGCCAACGTCCTGACTTTC. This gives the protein CASSFRAGGTGANVLTF.

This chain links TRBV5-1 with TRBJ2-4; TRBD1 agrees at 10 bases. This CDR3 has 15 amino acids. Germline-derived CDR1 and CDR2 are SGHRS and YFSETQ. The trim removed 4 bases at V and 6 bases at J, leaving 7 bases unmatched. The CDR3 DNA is TGCGCCAGCAGCCCCGGGACAGGGGAAGCAAACATTCAGTACTTC. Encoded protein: CASSPGTGEANIQYF.

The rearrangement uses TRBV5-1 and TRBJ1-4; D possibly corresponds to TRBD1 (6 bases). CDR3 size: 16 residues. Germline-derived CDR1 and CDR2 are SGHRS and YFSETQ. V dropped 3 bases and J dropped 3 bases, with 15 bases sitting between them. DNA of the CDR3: TGCGCCAGCAGCTCGGGACAAATTAGGGCTAATGAAAAACTGTTTTTT. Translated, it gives CASSSGQIRANEKLFF.

The CDR3 region has the DNA TGTGCCAGCTCACCACGCGCCGGGGACGAGCAGTACTTC. Its protein is CASSPRAGDEQYF. V gene TRBV18 combines with J gene TRBJ2-7; a weak D match, TRBD2 (5 bases). This CDR3 comprises 13 residues. CDR1 KGHSH and CDR2 LQKENI come from the germline V gene. The V end was cut by 1 base, the J end by 5 bases, with 9 bases between.

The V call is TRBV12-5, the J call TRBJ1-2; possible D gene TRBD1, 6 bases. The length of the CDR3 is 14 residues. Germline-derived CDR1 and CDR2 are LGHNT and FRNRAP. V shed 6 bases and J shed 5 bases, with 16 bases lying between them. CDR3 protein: CASGIQGREYGYTF. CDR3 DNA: TGTGCTAGTGGCATACAGGGTCGTGAATATGGCTACACCTTC.

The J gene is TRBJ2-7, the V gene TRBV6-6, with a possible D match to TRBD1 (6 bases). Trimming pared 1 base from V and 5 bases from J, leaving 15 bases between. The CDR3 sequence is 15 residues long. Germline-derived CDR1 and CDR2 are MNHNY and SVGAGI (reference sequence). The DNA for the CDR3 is TGTGCCAGCAGTTACTGGGACACTTCGATCCACGAGCAGTACTTC. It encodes CASSYWDTSIHEQYF.

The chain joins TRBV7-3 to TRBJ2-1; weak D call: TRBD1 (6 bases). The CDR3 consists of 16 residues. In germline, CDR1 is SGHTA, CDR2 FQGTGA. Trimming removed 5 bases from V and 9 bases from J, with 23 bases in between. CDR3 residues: CASSPGQKRRGGEQFF. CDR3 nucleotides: TGTGCCAGCAGCCCAGGACAGAAAAGGCGAGGGGGTGAGCAGTTCTTC.

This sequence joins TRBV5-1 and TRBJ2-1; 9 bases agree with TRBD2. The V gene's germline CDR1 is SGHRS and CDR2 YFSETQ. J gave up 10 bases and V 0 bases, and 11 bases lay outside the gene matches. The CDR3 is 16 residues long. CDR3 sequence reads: CASSLESGGPSREQFF. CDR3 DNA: TGCGCCAGCAGCTTGGAGAGCGGGGGGCCCTCTCGGGAGCAGTTCTTC.

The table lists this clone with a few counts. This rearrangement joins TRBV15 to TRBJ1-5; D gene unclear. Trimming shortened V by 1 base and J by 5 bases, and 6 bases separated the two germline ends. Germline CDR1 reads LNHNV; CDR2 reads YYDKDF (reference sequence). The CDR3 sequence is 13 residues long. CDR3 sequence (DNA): TGTGCCACCAGCAGAGGGCCTCATCAGCCCCAGCATTTT. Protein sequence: CATSRGPHQPQHF.

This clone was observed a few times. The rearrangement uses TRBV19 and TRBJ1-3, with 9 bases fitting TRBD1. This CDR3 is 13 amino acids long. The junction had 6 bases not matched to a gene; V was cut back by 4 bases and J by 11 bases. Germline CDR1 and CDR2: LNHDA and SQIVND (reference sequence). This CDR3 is CASSRRQGGAIYF. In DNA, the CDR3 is TGTGCCAGTAGTAGAAGACAGGGGGGTGCCATATATTTT.

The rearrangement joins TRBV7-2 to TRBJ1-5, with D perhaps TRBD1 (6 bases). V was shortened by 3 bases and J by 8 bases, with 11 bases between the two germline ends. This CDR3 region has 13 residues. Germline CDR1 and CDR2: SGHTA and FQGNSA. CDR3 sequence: CASSLGGGKPQHF. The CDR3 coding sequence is TGTGCCAGCAGCTTGGGGGGGGGCAAGCCCCAGCATTTT.

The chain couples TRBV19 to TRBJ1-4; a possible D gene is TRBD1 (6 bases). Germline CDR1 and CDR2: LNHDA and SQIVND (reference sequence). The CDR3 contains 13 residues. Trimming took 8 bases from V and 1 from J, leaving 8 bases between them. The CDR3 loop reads CASADRTNEKLFF. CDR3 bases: TGTGCCAGTGCGGACAGAACTAATGAAAAACTGTTTTTT. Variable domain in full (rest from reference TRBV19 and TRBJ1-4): DGGITQSPKYLFRKEGQNVTLSCEQNLNHDAMYWYRQDPGQGLRLIYYSQIVNDFQKGDIAEGYSVSREKKESFPLTVTSAQKNPTAFYLCASADRTNEKLFFGSGTQLSVL.

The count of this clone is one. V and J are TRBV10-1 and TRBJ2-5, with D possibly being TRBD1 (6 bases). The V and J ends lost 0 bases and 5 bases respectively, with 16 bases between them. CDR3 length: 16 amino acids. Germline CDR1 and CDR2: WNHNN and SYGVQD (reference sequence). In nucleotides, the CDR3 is TGCGCCAGCAGTGAGTCGGTCAGGGGACCTTTGGAGACCCAGTACTTC. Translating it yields CASSESVRGPLETQYF.

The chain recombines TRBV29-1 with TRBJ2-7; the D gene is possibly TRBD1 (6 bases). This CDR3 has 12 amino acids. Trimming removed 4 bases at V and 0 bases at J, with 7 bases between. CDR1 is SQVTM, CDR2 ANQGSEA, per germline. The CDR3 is CSVGDTSYEQYF. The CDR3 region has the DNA TGCAGCGTTGGGGACACCTCCTACGAGCAGTACTTC.

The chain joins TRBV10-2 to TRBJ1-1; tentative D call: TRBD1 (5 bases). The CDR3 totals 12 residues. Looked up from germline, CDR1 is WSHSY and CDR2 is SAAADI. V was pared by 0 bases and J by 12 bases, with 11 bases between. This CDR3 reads CASSESWGLPFF. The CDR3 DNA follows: TGCGCCAGCAGTGAGTCTTGGGGCCTTCCTTTCTTT.

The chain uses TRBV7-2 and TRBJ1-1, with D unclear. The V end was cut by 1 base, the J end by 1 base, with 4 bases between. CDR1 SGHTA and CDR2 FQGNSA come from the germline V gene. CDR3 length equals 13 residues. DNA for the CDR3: TGTGCCAGCAGCTTAGAAGCGAACACTGAAGCTTTCTTT. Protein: CASSLEANTEAFF. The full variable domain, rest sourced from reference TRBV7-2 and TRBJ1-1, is GAGVSQSPSNKVTEKGKDVELRCDPISGHTALYWYRQSLGQGLEFLIYFQGNSAPDKSGLPSDRFSAERTGGSVSTLTIQRTQQEDSAVYLCASSLEANTEAFFGQGTRLTVV.

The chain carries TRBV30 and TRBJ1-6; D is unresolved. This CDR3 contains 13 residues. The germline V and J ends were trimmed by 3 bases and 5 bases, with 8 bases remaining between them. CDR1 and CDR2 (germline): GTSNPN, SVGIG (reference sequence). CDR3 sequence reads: CAWSASNNSPLHF. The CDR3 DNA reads TGTGCCTGGAGCGCCAGTAATAATTCACCCCTCCACTTT.

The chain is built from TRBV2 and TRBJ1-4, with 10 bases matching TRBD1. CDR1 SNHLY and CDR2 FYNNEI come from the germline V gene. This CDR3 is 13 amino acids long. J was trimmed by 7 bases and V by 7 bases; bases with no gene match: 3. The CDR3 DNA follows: TGTGCCAGCACCCGGGACAGGGGTGAAAAACTGTTTTTT. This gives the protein CASTRDRGEKLFF.

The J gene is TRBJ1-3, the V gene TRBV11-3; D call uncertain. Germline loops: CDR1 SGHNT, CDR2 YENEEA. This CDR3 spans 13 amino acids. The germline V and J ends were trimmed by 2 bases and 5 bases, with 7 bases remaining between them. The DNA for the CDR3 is TGTGCCAGCAGCTTAAATAGCCGAAACACCATATATTTT. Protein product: CASSLNSRNTIYF.

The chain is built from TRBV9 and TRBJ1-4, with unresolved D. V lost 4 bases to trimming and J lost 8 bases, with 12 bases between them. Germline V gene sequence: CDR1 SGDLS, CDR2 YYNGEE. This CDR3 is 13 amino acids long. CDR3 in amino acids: CASSSQRQEKLFF. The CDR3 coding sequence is TGTGCCAGCAGCTCTCAGAGGCAGGAAAAACTGTTTTTT.

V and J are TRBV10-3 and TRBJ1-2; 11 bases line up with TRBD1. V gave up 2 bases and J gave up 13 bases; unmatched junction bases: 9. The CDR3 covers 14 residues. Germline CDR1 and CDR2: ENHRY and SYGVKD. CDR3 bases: TGTGCCATCAGTGAGAAACCGGGACAGGGGGAAGGCACCTTC. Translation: CAISEKPGQGEGTF.

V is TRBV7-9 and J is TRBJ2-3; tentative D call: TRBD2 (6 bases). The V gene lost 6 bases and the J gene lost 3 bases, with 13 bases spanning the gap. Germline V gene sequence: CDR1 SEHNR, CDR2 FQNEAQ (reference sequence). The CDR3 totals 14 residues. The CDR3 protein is CASSTSGGTDTQYF. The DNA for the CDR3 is TGTGCCAGCAGTACGTCCGGGGGAACAGATACGCAGTATTTT.

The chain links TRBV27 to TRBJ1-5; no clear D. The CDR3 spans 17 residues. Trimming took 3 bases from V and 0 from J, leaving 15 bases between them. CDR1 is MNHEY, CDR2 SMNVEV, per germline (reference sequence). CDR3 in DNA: TGTGCCAGCAGTTTCGGGATGTGGCGCTATAGCAATCAGCCCCAGCATTTT. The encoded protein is CASSFGMWRYSNQPQHF.

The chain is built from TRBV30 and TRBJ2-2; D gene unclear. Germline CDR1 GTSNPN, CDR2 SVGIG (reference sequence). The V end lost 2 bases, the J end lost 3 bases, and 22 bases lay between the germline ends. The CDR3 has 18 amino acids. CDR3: CAWSWRPEIPTYTGELFF. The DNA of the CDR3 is TGTGCCTGGAGTTGGAGACCCGAGATCCCAACTTACACCGGGGAGCTGTTTTTT.